The text below deals with one TCR beta chain. The antigen it recognizes is unknown. One base away there is no much larger clone; base qualities are not given. Trimming removed 7 bases from V and 0 bases from J, leaving 13 bases between the germline ends. CDR1 and CDR2 are drawn from the germline V gene (reference sequence): LNHDA, SQIVND. The CDR3, from cysteine to phenylalanine, totals 15 residues. Of the read, only the CDR3 DNA is kept; its 45 bases are in frame from base 1. The sample is drawn from a study of T cell responses to AZD1222 COVID-19 vaccine (dated by TCRdb to the early 2020s). General notes on the study: TCR sequencing was performed for about 250 trial participants, of whom around 200 were given two doses of AZD1222 and some 26 were given two doses of MenACWY control vaccine. Trial participants were enrolled into age subgroups of 18-55, 56-69 and 70-plus years, which contained roughly 140, 27 and 60 TCR-sequenced participants, respectively. The paper's findings and limits, for the study overall: Because no day 14 peak-response samples were available, repertoires were characterized only after the peak T cell response. Participants were mostly white British, with more females than males. The authors suggested clonal diversity may have been underestimated. Reportedly, almost half of the unique spike-specific TCRs recognized epitopes lying outside the regions that are mutated in the B.1.351 and B.1.1.7 variants. In the small 56-69-year group, the increase in depth fell short of significance, most likely because of low power. Conclusions about previously exposed vaccinees are limited, since just a handful of AZD1222 recipients were seropositive for SARS-CoV-2 at baseline. CD4 TCRs associated with the vaccine covered the entire spike protein, and the dominant responses were in regions 160-218 and 743-854. After two AZD1222 doses, spike-specific TCR breadth and depth were significantly higher than at day 0 and than in MenACWY recipients.

The CDR3 regions of human TCRbeta chains were analyzed by immunosequencing. As for the authors' bioinformatics: TCRs in the repertoires were compared against a reference library of SARS-CoV-2-specific TCRs that had been generated with the MIRA antigen-specificity platform. Breadth meant the fraction of unique TCRs that were SARS-CoV-2-associated, whereas depth meant the fraction of total T cells that were SARS-CoV-2-associated. Using the MIRA data, every spike-specific TCR was mapped to the spike region that the TCR reacted to and assigned to either a CD4 or a CD8 class. Log10-transformed breadth and depth values were compared by one-way ANOVA with Sidak's multiple comparisons tests. Here the immuneACCESS table is served through TCRdb, limited to in-frame sequences with V and J called. Missing clones are a known gap in these copies; in checked studies unresolved V genes cover under half, and the rest lacks a known reason. The DNA was the basis for D and trimming; V, J and clone size are from that table. Counted in this sample were about 48,000 clones; roughly 90% of them appeared once. In total, the top ten clones hold approximately 5% of the sample.

The label giving this sample's time point can be read as: about 28 days (+/-7) after the second vaccine dose. AZD1222 recipients whose second dose came at about 4 weeks and those whose second dose came at about 12 weeks were combined into one group, since spike-specific TCR depth and breadth did not differ between the two schedules. The vaccinee samples were drawn from two UK trials, COV001 and COV002, one of which was a single-blind randomized controlled phase 2/3 trial testing AZD1222 (ChAdOx1 nCoV-19) in healthy adults. Trial participant PBMC samples were collected at day 0 and day 28 after the second dose for TCRbeta chain sequencing.

The sequence came from an adult who received the AZD1222 COVID-19 vaccine. This receptor chain uses TRBV19 and TRBJ1-3; there is no confident call for the D gene. The starting material was peripheral blood, obtained 28 days after the second AZD1222 dose. The CDR3: CASIRTGSSGNTIYF. The nucleotides read TGTGCCAGTATCCGGACCGGGAGCTCTGGAAACACCATATATTTT.